What follows are 31 T cell receptor beta chains derived from one specimen sequenced in a study of blood T cell repertoires in COVID-19. TCRdb keeps only in-frame clones here, not all; method: immunoSEQ multiplex PCR. The sample holds about 63,000 clones, 88% seen once. Sequenced sample: peripheral blood. The receptors come from a human donor in a cohort sampled during active COVID-19.

The J gene is TRBJ2-3, the V gene TRBV5-1; no clear D gene. V was trimmed by 0 bases and J by 2 bases, leaving 7 bases between them. The CDR3 extends over 14 amino acids. The germline V gene encodes CDR1 SGHRS and CDR2 YFSETQ. CDR3 bases: TGCGCCAGCAGCTTGGATTCTTTCACAGATACGCAGTATTTT. Its protein product is CASSLDSFTDTQYF.

The chain is built from TRBV7-2 and TRBJ2-7; possibly TRBD2 for D (6 bases). V shed 1 base and J shed 0 bases, with 10 bases lying between them. The CDR3 loop spans 15 amino acids. Germline V gene sequence: CDR1 SGHTA, CDR2 FQGNSA. DNA for the CDR3: TGTGCCAGCAGCTTAGGCGGGGCCCTCTCCTACGAGCAGTACTTC. Translation gives CASSLGGALSYEQYF. Supplemented by reference TRBV7-2 and TRBJ2-7, the full variable domain reads GAGVSQSPSNKVTEKGKDVELRCDPISGHTALYWYRQSLGQGLEFLIYFQGNSAPDKSGLPSDRFSAERTGGSVSTLTIQRTQQEDSAVYLCASSLGGALSYEQYFGPGTRLTVT.

This clone was counted between two and nine times. The chain employs TRBV28 and TRBJ2-7; a weak D match, TRBD1 (7 bases). Between the trimmed V and J ends, which lost 6 bases and 2 bases, there was a span of 17 bases. There are 15 residues in the CDR3. Germline V lookup: CDR1 MDHEN, CDR2 SYDVKM. The DNA of the CDR3 is TGTGCCAGCAGCCAGCACAGGGGACTTCCCTACGAGCAGTACTTC. It encodes CASSQHRGLPYEQYF.

This clone was detected once. J is TRBJ2-1 and V is TRBV7-2, with 8 bases fitting TRBD2. The CDR3 covers 16 residues. After removal of 5 bases from V and 6 bases from J, the junction contained 12 bases not matched to a gene. The germline V gene encodes CDR1 SGHTA and CDR2 FQGNSA. This chain's CDR3 is CASSPAGGRGFNEQFF. The CDR3 DNA is TGTGCCAGCAGCCCCGCGGGGGGTCGAGGGTTCAATGAGCAGTTCTTC.

The table lists this clone with a count of one. The chain carries TRBV5-1 and TRBJ2-7; TRBD1 aligns across 9 bases. Germline V CDR1 and CDR2: SGHRS, YFSETQ. The ends lost 4 bases at V and 6 bases at J; junction bases unmatched: 5. This CDR3 spans 13 amino acids. The CDR3 DNA reads as TGCGCCAGCAGCCTAAGGACAGGGGTCGAGCAGTACTTC. Its protein product is CASSLRTGVEQYF.

The CDR3: CASSVVIIRLDTYNEQFF. CDR3 nucleotide sequence: TGTGCCAGCAGTGTCGTCATAATTCGACTAGACACCTACAATGAGCAGTTCTTC. The V call is TRBV6-1, the J call TRBJ2-1, with a weak D call TRBD2 (6 bases). Trimming pared 4 bases from V and 2 bases from J, leaving 21 bases between. Germline CDR1 MNHNS, CDR2 SASEGT. The CDR3 contains 18 residues.

The chain combines TRBV6-5 with TRBJ2-4; 11 nucleotides line up with TRBD1. This CDR3 contains 15 residues. V lost 6 bases and J lost 6; bases outside the gene matches: 7. CDR1 and CDR2 (germline): MNHEY, SVGAGI. The CDR3 region is CASSRDRGEGNIQYF. The CDR3 coding sequence is TGTGCCAGCAGCCGGGACAGGGGGGAGGGAAACATTCAGTACTTC.

The chain joins TRBV6-5 to TRBJ1-6; D may be TRBD1 (6 bases). Germline V gene lookup returns CDR1 MNHEY and CDR2 SVGAGI. V lost 7 bases, J lost 10 bases, and 20 bases lay in between. This CDR3 region has 15 residues. CDR3 residues: CASKVQGRRGSPLHF. CDR3 bases: TGTGCCAGCAAAGTTCAGGGGCGCAGGGGCTCACCCCTCCACTTT.

The sample holds one count of this clone. The chain has TRBV7-9 and TRBJ2-1; no definite D call. The V and J ends lost 3 bases and 0 bases respectively, with 9 bases between them. The CDR3 extends over 15 amino acids. Germline loops: CDR1 SEHNR, CDR2 FQNEAQ (reference sequence). CDR3 sequence reads: CASSLLPSSYNEQFF. DNA for the CDR3: TGTGCCAGCAGCTTGCTACCAAGCTCCTACAATGAGCAGTTCTTC. The entire variable domain, with the rest obtained from reference TRBV7-9 and TRBJ2-1, is as follows: DTGVSQNPRHKITKRGQNVTFRCDPISEHNRLYWYRQTLGQGPEFLTYFQNEAQLEKSRLLSDRFSAERPKGSFSTLEIQRTEQGDSAMYLCASSLLPSSYNEQFFGPGTRLTVL.

The chain combines TRBV11-3 with TRBJ2-7; 7 positions match TRBD1. The J segment lost 3 bases and the V segment lost 1 base, leaving 3 bases of the junction unmatched. The CDR3 sequence is 14 residues long. Germline assignment: CDR1 SGHNT and CDR2 YENEEA. The CDR3 DNA follows: TGTGCCAGCAGCTTAGCCGCAGGGGGCTACGAGCAGTACTTC. Translated: CASSLAAGGYEQYF.

The V gene is TRBV6-5, the J gene TRBJ1-1, with D perhaps matching TRBD1 (5 bases). Germline values: CDR1 MNHEY, CDR2 SVGAGI. The CDR3 is 13 residues long. Between the trimmed V and J ends, which lost 10 bases and 1 base, there was a span of 13 bases. The CDR3 DNA reads TGTGCCACCCAATGGGGCGAGAACACTGAAGCTTTCTTT. It specifies CATQWGENTEAFF.

The chain has TRBV28 and TRBJ1-5; 7 positions agree with TRBD1. The J segment lost 7 bases and the V segment lost 6 bases, leaving 12 bases of the junction unmatched. The germline gives CDR1 MDHEN, CDR2 SYDVKM. CDR3 size: 15 residues. CDR3 amino acids: CASSTGAEGEQPQHF. CDR3 sequence (DNA): TGTGCCAGCAGCACAGGGGCGGAGGGTGAACAGCCCCAGCATTTT.

The chain combines TRBV2 with TRBJ2-1, with 7 bases identical to TRBD2. V lost 4 bases, J lost 8 bases, and 8 bases stayed unmatched. Per germline, CDR1 SNHLY and CDR2 FYNNEI. The CDR3 has 14 residues. For the CDR3, the DNA is TGTGCCAGCAGTGGAGGGAGGGGTGGCCATGAGCAGTTCTTC. It translates to CASSGGRGGHEQFF. The full variable domain, rest sourced from reference TRBV2 and TRBJ2-1, is EPEVTQTPSHQVTQMGQEVILRCVPISNHLYFYWYRQILGQKVEFLVSFYNNEISEKSEIFDDQFSVERPDGSNFTLKIRSTKLEDSAMYFCASSGGRGGHEQFFGPGTRLTVL.

In its sample, this clone was seen a few times. The V gene is TRBV5-1, the J gene TRBJ2-1; TRBD1 matches at 9 bases. The CDR3 loop spans 15 amino acids. CDR1 is SGHRS and CDR2 is YFSETQ in the germline V gene. V lost 4 bases, J lost 5 bases, and 7 bases stayed unmatched. In DNA, the CDR3 is TGCGCCAGCAGCGAAACAGGGGGCGCCCACAATGAGCAGTTCTTC. This gives the protein CASSETGGAHNEQFF. The whole variable domain, filled in from reference TRBV5-1 and TRBJ2-1, reads KAGVTQTPRYLIKTRGQQVTLSCSPISGHRSVSWYQQTPGQGLQFLFEYFSETQRNKGNFPGRFSGRQFSNSRSEMNVSTLELGDSALYLCASSETGGAHNEQFFGPGTRLTVL.

As DNA, the CDR3 is TGTGCCAGCACCCAAAGCGGGAGGAGGGACGAGCAGTACTTC. Its protein is CASTQSGRRDEQYF. The chain couples TRBV6-5 to TRBJ2-7, with TRBD2 matching over 9 bases. Per the germline V gene, CDR1 is MNHEY and CDR2 is SVGAGI. Trimming cost V 7 bases and J 5 bases; bases outside gene matches: 9. The CDR3 contains 14 residues.

The chain uses TRBV28 and TRBJ1-6; 7 bases match TRBD1. The V gene's germline CDR1 is MDHEN and CDR2 SYDVKM. The CDR3 length is 18 residues. V lost 6 bases to trimming and J lost 6 bases; unmatched junction nucleotides: 17. The CDR3 reads CASSKPGQLIQSNSPLHF. CDR3 bases: TGTGCCAGCAGCAAACCGGGACAGCTTATTCAGTCTAATTCACCCCTCCACTTT.

The chain is built from TRBV6-5 and TRBJ1-2; D gene ambiguous. V lost 6 bases to trimming and J lost 4 bases, with 15 bases between them. CDR3 size: 14 residues. Germline CDR1 is MNHEY and CDR2 is SVGAGI. The CDR3 DNA follows: TGTGCCAGCAGCCCCGCTAGAGGTCCCTATGGCTACACCTTC. The encoded protein is CASSPARGPYGYTF.

This clone was seen a handful of times. This chain uses TRBV19 with TRBJ1-2; 7 nucleotides agree with TRBD1. The CDR3 contains 15 residues. Germline CDR1 reads LNHDA; CDR2 reads SQIVND (reference sequence). V was pared by 6 bases and J by 4 bases, with 11 bases of the junction left unmatched. This CDR3 reads CASRITFGDSYGYTF. The DNA of the CDR3 is TGTGCCAGTAGGATAACCTTTGGGGACAGCTATGGCTACACCTTC.

The V and J genes are TRBV5-4 and TRBJ2-2; 12 nucleotides agree with TRBD2. J gave up 6 bases and V 0 bases, and 0 bases lay outside the gene matches. Germline values: CDR1 SGHNT, CDR2 YYREEE (reference sequence). This CDR3 comprises 15 residues. The CDR3 sequence: CASSLASGGAGELFF. The CDR3 DNA reads TGTGCCAGCAGCTTGGCTAGCGGGGGGGCCGGGGAGCTGTTTTTT.

This rearrangement joins TRBV27 to TRBJ1-5, with TRBD1 matching over 9 bases. Germline values: CDR1 MNHEY, CDR2 SMNVEV (reference sequence). This CDR3 contains 15 residues. Trimming cost V 2 bases and J 4 bases; bases outside gene matches: 3. The CDR3 reads CASSLRGQGNQPQHF. CDR3 nucleotide sequence: TGTGCCAGCAGTTTACGGGGACAGGGTAATCAGCCCCAGCATTTT.

V usage is TRBV15 and J usage is TRBJ2-2; 8 nucleotides line up with TRBD1. V was clipped by 6 bases and J by 4 bases; unmatched bases: 10. The germline gives CDR1 LNHNV, CDR2 YYDKDF (reference sequence). CDR3 size: 16 residues. The CDR3 loop is CATRKPGQGGTGELFF. CDR3 DNA: TGTGCCACCAGGAAACCAGGACAGGGTGGCACCGGGGAGCTGTTTTTT.

The rearrangement uses TRBV7-9 and TRBJ2-7; 9 nucleotides align to TRBD1. Trimming cost V 8 bases and J 1 base; bases outside gene matches: 6. Looked up from germline, CDR1 is SEHNR and CDR2 is FQNEAQ (reference sequence). The CDR3 spans 14 residues. CDR3 DNA: TGTGCCAGCTATCGGACAGGGGAATCCTACGAGCAGTACTTC. It is translated as CASYRTGESYEQYF.

This chain joins TRBV7-3 and TRBJ2-3; TRBD2 matches 15 bases. V trimming: 4 bases; J trimming: 4 bases; junction bases outside the gene matches: 0. The germline V gene encodes CDR1 SGHTA and CDR2 FQGTGA. This CDR3 has 15 residues. The CDR3 bases are TGTGCCAGCAGCTGGACTAGCGGGGGGGCAGATACGCAGTATTTT. Its translation is CASSWTSGGADTQYF. Complete variable domain (other parts from reference TRBV7-3 and TRBJ2-3): GAGVSQTPSNKVTEKGKYVELRCDPISGHTALYWYRQSLGQGPEFLIYFQGTGAADDSGLPNDRFFAVRPEGSVSTLKIQRTERGDSAVYLCASSWTSGGADTQYFGPGTRLTVL.

The genes are TRBV9 and TRBJ2-2; TRBD2 aligns across 7 bases. The germline V gene has CDR1 SGDLS and CDR2 YYNGEE. Trimming cost V 0 bases and J 4 bases; bases outside gene matches: 3. The CDR3 is made up of 15 amino acids. Here the CDR3 DNA reads TGTGCCAGCAGCGTAGTGGGGGGGTCCACCGGGGAGCTGTTTTTT. Its protein is CASSVVGGSTGELFF.

The V call is TRBV5-1, the J call TRBJ2-5, with D perhaps TRBD2 (6 bases). Between the trimmed V and J ends, which lost 5 bases and 5 bases, there was a span of 16 bases. CDR1 and CDR2 from the germline V gene are SGHRS and YFSETQ. The CDR3 has 14 amino acids. CDR3 DNA: TGCGCCAGCAGATCCGGGACTGGGGTGGAGACCCAGTACTTC. It codes for CASRSGTGVETQYF. Supplemented by reference TRBV5-1 and TRBJ2-5, the full variable domain reads KAGVTQTPRYLIKTRGQQVTLSCSPISGHRSVSWYQQTPGQGLQFLFEYFSETQRNKGNFPGRFSGRQFSNSRSEMNVSTLELGDSALYLCASRSGTGVETQYFGPGTRLLVL.

This sequence joins TRBV5-1 and TRBJ2-2; 11 bases match TRBD2. J gave up 7 bases and V 0 bases, and 5 bases lay outside the gene matches. Germline values: CDR1 SGHRS, CDR2 YFSETQ. The CDR3 loop spans 16 amino acids. The CDR3 nucleotides are TGCGCCAGCAGCTTGGAACTAGCGGGAGCAAACGGGGAGCTGTTTTTT. Residues: CASSLELAGANGELFF.

The CDR3 DNA is TGTGCCAGCAGCCCTACTTGGGACTCAAATCAGCCCCAGCATTTT. Translating it yields CASSPTWDSNQPQHF. The V and J genes are TRBV7-2 and TRBJ1-5, with D maybe TRBD1 (5 bases). Germline V gives CDR1 SGHTA, CDR2 FQGNSA. The germline V and J ends were trimmed by 5 bases and 4 bases, with 15 bases remaining between them. This CDR3 comprises 15 residues.

This chain connects TRBV7-8 to TRBJ2-1, with 11 nucleotides matching TRBD2. In germline, CDR1 is SGHVS, CDR2 FQNEAQ. The CDR3 is made up of 14 amino acids. V lost 5 bases to trimming and J lost 7 bases; unmatched junction nucleotides: 4. The CDR3 coding sequence is TGTGCCAGCAGCCCTAGGACTAGCGGGAATGAGCAGTTCTTC. The encoded protein is CASSPRTSGNEQFF. The full variable domain, completed using reference TRBV7-8 and TRBJ2-1, is GAGVSQSPRYKVAKRGQDVALRCDPISGHVSLFWYQQALGQGPEFLTYFQNEAQLDKSGLPSDRFFAERPEGSVSTLKIQRTQQEDSAVYLCASSPRTSGNEQFFGPGTRLTVL.

The J gene is TRBJ2-2, the V gene TRBV4-2, with 14 nucleotides matching TRBD2. Trimming took 1 base from V and 6 from J; bases not matched to a gene: 10. The CDR3 has 19 residues. Germline CDR1 and CDR2: LGHNA and YNFKEQ. CDR3 bases: TGTGCCAGCAGCCAAGCCCGAGGGACTAGCGGGGGTATCGCCGGGGAGCTGTTTTTT. This codes for CASSQARGTSGGIAGELFF.

This chain uses TRBV5-1 with TRBJ2-5; D may be TRBD2 (6 bases). The CDR3 contains 14 residues. Germline V CDR1 and CDR2: SGHRS, YFSETQ. Trimming left V 4 bases short and J 2 bases short, with 12 bases between. The CDR3 spells CASSGGTFQETQYF. DNA for the CDR3: TGCGCCAGCAGCGGCGGGACTTTTCAAGAGACCCAGTACTTC.

The chain carries TRBV7-2 and TRBJ1-2; D uncertain. The CDR3 is made up of 14 amino acids. The germline gives CDR1 SGHTA, CDR2 FQGNSA. V lost 0 bases and J lost 4, with 9 bases in between. CDR3 sequence (DNA): TGTGCCAGCAGCTTAGCGGCGACAAGCTATGGCTACACCTTC. It codes for CASSLAATSYGYTF.